Each of the 20 T cell receptor beta chains below was sequenced from the same sample in a study of T cell responses to AZD1222 COVID-19 vaccine. The protocol was immunoSEQ multiplex PCR, while the TCRdb copy is restricted to in-frame clones and leaves out a portion. Of more than 110,000 clones detected, around 90% appear once; the ten largest clones hold about 3.5%. The material was peripheral blood, obtained on day 0 of AZD1222 vaccination. The source of these receptors is an adult in good health.

V usage is TRBV7-9 and J usage is TRBJ1-2; D might be TRBD1 (6 bases). V was clipped by 5 bases and J by 2 bases, with 9 bases between them. Germline V gene sequence: CDR1 SEHNR, CDR2 FQNEAQ (reference sequence). CDR3 length: 13 residues. As DNA, the CDR3 is TGTGCCAGCAGCGGTCAGGGGAACTATGGCTACACCTTC. Protein: CASSGQGNYGYTF.

The chain carries TRBV3-1 (or the pseudogene TRBV3-2) and TRBJ1-3, with D perhaps matching TRBD1 (5 bases). CDR3 length: 17 amino acids. Germline loops: CDR1 LGHDT, CDR2 YNNKEL (reference sequence). V was cut by 0 bases and J by 0 bases, with 12 bases left in between. CDR3 nucleotide sequence: TGTGCCAGCAGCCAAGATGAGGGGCCGAGCTCTGGAAACACCATATATTTT. It is translated as CASSQDEGPSSGNTIYF.

The chain combines TRBV28 with TRBJ2-3; the match to TRBD2 covers 9 bases. The V segment lost 3 bases and the J segment 2 bases; nucleotides outside the gene matches: 9. The CDR3 extends over 17 amino acids. Germline V gives CDR1 MDHEN, CDR2 SYDVKM. In DNA form, the CDR3 reads TGTGCCAGCAGTTTTCCCCGGACTAGCGCGCACACAGATACGCAGTATTTT. This gives the protein CASSFPRTSAHTDTQYF.

The genes are TRBV5-1 and TRBJ2-7, with 7 bases aligning to TRBD2. The CDR3 is made up of 13 amino acids. Germline V lookup: CDR1 SGHRS, CDR2 YFSETQ. The J segment lost 5 bases and the V segment lost 4 bases, leaving 6 bases of the junction unmatched. The CDR3 loop reads CASSRTSYDEQYF. CDR3 DNA: TGCGCCAGCAGCCGGACTAGTTACGACGAGCAGTACTTC.

This chain uses TRBV6-5 with TRBJ1-2; 7 bases align to TRBD1. This CDR3 region has 16 residues. The ends lost 0 bases at V and 5 bases at J; junction bases unmatched: 9. CDR1 MNHEY and CDR2 SVGAGI come from the germline V gene. The DNA for the CDR3 is TGTGCCAGCAGTTACTCGGTCGAGTTGGGACAGTATGGCTACACCTTC. It is translated as CASSYSVELGQYGYTF.

This clone has a single count. V gene TRBV27 combines with J gene TRBJ1-1, with D maybe TRBD1 (5 bases). CDR1 and CDR2 from the germline V gene are MNHEY and SMNVEV (reference sequence). The germline V and J ends were trimmed by 3 bases and 3 bases, with 14 bases remaining between them. The CDR3 is 15 amino acids. In nucleotides, the CDR3 is TGTGCCAGCAGTTTCGGGACGGTTGGGGACACTGAAGCTTTCTTT. Translated, it gives CASSFGTVGDTEAFF.

In its sample, this clone was seen once. V usage is TRBV30 and J usage is TRBJ2-4; D ambiguous. The CDR3 runs 15 residues. Germline V lookup: CDR1 GTSNPN, CDR2 SVGIG (reference sequence). Trimming removed 2 bases at V and 0 bases at J, with 11 bases between. The DNA for the CDR3 is TGTGCCTGGAGTCCTGGACCGCAAGCCAAAAACATTCAGTACTTC. It yields the protein CAWSPGPQAKNIQYF. Drawing the rest from reference TRBV30 and TRBJ2-4, the complete variable domain is SQTIHQWPATLVQPVGSPLSLECTVEGTSNPNLYWYRQAAGRGLQLLFYSVGIGQISSEVPQNLSASRPQDRQFILSSKKLLLSDSGFYLCAWSPGPQAKNIQYFGAGTRLSVL.

V gene TRBV6-5 combines with J gene TRBJ2-1, with D perhaps assigned TRBD1 or TRBD2 (5 bases each). Germline-derived CDR1 and CDR2 are MNHEY and SVGAGI. The CDR3 has 12 residues. V lost 6 bases and J 14 bases, leaving 17 bases between the germline ends. The CDR3 nucleotides are TGTGCCAGCAGGAGGGACCACTTTGGGGAGTTCTTC. The encoded protein is CASRRDHFGEFF.

A note on this clone: Additional DNA sequences in this sample encode the identical CDR3. The V call is TRBV3-1 (or the pseudogene TRBV3-2), the J call TRBJ1-1; unclear D gene. V lost 0 bases, J lost 2 bases, and 7 bases lay in between. There are 14 residues in the CDR3. CDR1 and CDR2 (germline): LGHDT, YNNKEL (reference sequence). CDR3 sequence (DNA): TGTGCCAGCAGCCAAGACGAGGGTAACACTGAAGCTTTCTTT. Amino acid sequence: CASSQDEGNTEAFF.

The CDR3 nucleotides are TGCAGCGTTGAATTAGGGAACACCGGGGAGCTGTTTTTT. Amino acids: CSVELGNTGELFF. The chain is built from TRBV29-1 and TRBJ2-2, with unresolved D. The CDR3 is 13 amino acids. V dropped 2 bases and J dropped 1 base, with 5 bases sitting between them. CDR1 is SQVTM, CDR2 ANQGSEA, per germline.

This chain joins TRBV2 and TRBJ1-1, with D tentatively TRBD1 (6 bases). Trimming left V 7 bases short and J 3 bases short, with 15 bases between. The germline V gene encodes CDR1 SNHLY and CDR2 FYNNEI. This CDR3 has 14 residues. The DNA of the CDR3 is TGTGCCAGCATTCGGACAGAGCATGACACTGAAGCTTTCTTT. Protein: CASIRTEHDTEAFF. Full variable domain (outside the CDR3, taken from reference TRBV2 and TRBJ1-1): EPEVTQTPSHQVTQMGQEVILRCVPISNHLYFYWYRQILGQKVEFLVSFYNNEISEKSEIFDDQFSVERPDGSNFTLKIRSTKLEDSAMYFCASIRTEHDTEAFFGQGTRLTVV.

The chain employs TRBV19 and TRBJ2-1; D might be TRBD2 (5 bases). The germline V gene encodes CDR1 LNHDA and CDR2 SQIVND (reference sequence). With 7 bases removed from V and 3 bases from J, the gap between germline ends came to 16 bases. There are 15 residues in the CDR3. The CDR3 region is CASTHIIAGYNEQFF. The DNA for the CDR3 is TGTGCCAGTACCCACATTATTGCGGGCTACAATGAGCAGTTCTTC. Looking up the rest from reference TRBV19 and TRBJ2-1 gives the full variable domain: DGGITQSPKYLFRKEGQNVTLSCEQNLNHDAMYWYRQDPGQGLRLIYYSQIVNDFQKGDIAEGYSVSREKKESFPLTVTSAQKNPTAFYLCASTHIIAGYNEQFFGPGTRLTVL.

The J gene is TRBJ1-1, the V gene TRBV10-3, with D possibly TRBD1 on 5 matching bases. Between the trimmed V and J ends, which lost 3 bases and 10 bases, there was a span of 12 bases. CDR3 length equals 12 residues. Germline CDR1 ENHRY, CDR2 SYGVKD. The CDR3: CAISEPQGGAFF. Written as DNA, the CDR3 is TGTGCCATCAGTGAACCCCAGGGAGGAGCTTTCTTT.

The gene calls are TRBV7-9 and TRBJ1-5; tentatively, D is TRBD1 (6 bases). The CDR3 spans 16 residues. The ends were cut back, 4 bases at V and 3 bases at J, with 16 bases in the middle. Germline V gives CDR1 SEHNR, CDR2 FQNEAQ (reference sequence). In nucleotides, the CDR3 is TGTGCCAGCAGCTCGACTTTGGGGGGGCCCAATCAGCCCCAGCATTTT. Translation gives CASSSTLGGPNQPQHF.

The genes are TRBV27 and TRBJ2-7, with TRBD1 matching over 9 bases. This CDR3 spans 15 amino acids. Germline values: CDR1 MNHEY, CDR2 SMNVEV (reference sequence). The J segment lost 1 base and the V segment lost 4 bases, leaving 5 bases of the junction unmatched. The DNA for the CDR3 is TGTGCCAGCAGTTACACAGGGGGCGATTCCTACGAGCAGTACTTC. Translated, it gives CASSYTGGDSYEQYF.

CDR3 bases: TGTGCCAGCAGTTACTACGGGGCGTTGCAACGAGCGAACAATGAGCAGTTCTTC. Translated, it gives CASSYYGALQRANNEQFF. The genes are TRBV6-2 or TRBV6-3 and TRBJ2-1; tentatively, D is TRBD1 or TRBD2 (5 bases each). Germline V lookup: CDR1 MNHEY, CDR2 SVGEGT. V lost 1 base and J lost 5, with 21 bases in between. The CDR3 contains 18 residues.

For the CDR3, the DNA is TGTGCCAGCAGTTATCCCAGAACGGGACAGGTCTCTAATGAGCAGTTCTTC. It codes for CASSYPRTGQVSNEQFF. The V gene is TRBV6-2 or TRBV6-3, the J gene TRBJ2-1; 8 nucleotides match TRBD1. Losses at the gene ends were 3 bases for V and 7 bases for J; bases not matched to a gene: 14. The CDR3 sequence is 17 residues long. CDR1 is MNHEY, CDR2 SVGEGT, per germline.

V is TRBV5-4 and J is TRBJ1-1, with D hard to call. The germline gives CDR1 SGHNT, CDR2 YYREEE (reference sequence). Trimming took off 4 bases at V and 1 base at J, with 5 bases between the two ends. CDR3 length: 12 amino acids. The CDR3: CASSPRNTEAFF. CDR3 in DNA: TGTGCCAGCAGCCCCAGGAACACTGAAGCTTTCTTT. Full variable domain (remainder filled in from reference TRBV5-4 and TRBJ1-1): ETGVTQSPTHLIKTRGQQVTLRCSSQSGHNTVSWYQQALGQGPQFIFQYYREEENGRGNFPPRFSGLQFPNYSSELNVNALELDDSALYLCASSPRNTEAFFGQGTRLTVV.

V usage is TRBV2 and J usage is TRBJ1-2; maybe TRBD1 (5 bases). Looked up from germline, CDR1 is SNHLY and CDR2 is FYNNEI. Deletions cut 6 bases from V and 8 bases from J, with 16 bases between. The CDR3 sequence is 13 residues long. The DNA for the CDR3 is TGTGCCAGCAGCAAGGGACGGGAGCCCGGCTACACCTTC. It encodes CASSKGREPGYTF.

The V and J genes are TRBV4-3 and TRBJ2-4; 12 bases are shared with TRBD2. The CDR3 extends over 16 amino acids. The J segment lost 3 bases and the V segment lost 3 bases, leaving 3 bases of the junction unmatched. Germline CDR1 and CDR2: LGHNA and YSLEER. The DNA for the CDR3 is TGCGCCAGCAGCCAGGGACTAGCGGGCTTCAAAAACATTCAGTACTTC. Amino acids: CASSQGLAGFKNIQYF.